This T cell receptor beta chain appears in the sequencing data of a study of early T cells in non-severe SARS-CoV-2 infection (dated by TCRdb to about 2021). Background on the whole study: Because TCR sequencing relied on bulk RNA taken from unsorted whole blood, pairing of alpha and beta chains was not possible.

A case-control design nested within a healthcare worker cohort in London, UK, was used, with weekly nasopharyngeal swab PCR tests and blood sampling performed. Healthcare workers were enrolled in the week of the UK lockdown, from 23 to 31 March 2020, and were followed every week for up to roughly 16 weeks. General conclusions and limits of the study: VDJdb matching was skewed toward anti-spike CD8 responses, so virus-specific expansions were likely underestimated and private and CD4 specificities were missed.

The germline V gene specifies SGHAT as CDR1 and FQNNGV as CDR2. The CDR3 covers 14 residues, taking in both the cysteine and the phenylalanine. The read is trimmed to its CDR3 DNA, 42 bases read in frame from base 1. Germline trimming: 5 bases from V, 8 bases from J; junction bases outside gene matches: 9. This clonotype was found many times. This clone's antigen is unknown. Per-base quality was not reported, and no clone a single base away is much larger than it. Libraries were made using 5' RACE. TCRdb names NextSeq 500 as the instrument used. Unique molecular identifiers were attached to individual cDNA molecules in the TCR library protocol so that sequencing error and PCR bias could be corrected. Both TCR alpha and beta chains were sequenced, and tight co-correlation was observed between alpha and beta sequence abundances in each sample. The original pipeline was this. Decombinator V4 was used to perform V gene, J gene and CDR3 annotation of TCR sequences. TCRs were defined as expanded if a significant change between any two time points was detected under a Poisson model with p below 0.0001. TCR abundances were normalised to the total number of TCRs sequenced in each sample and reported as counts per million. MAIT TCRs were defined by TRAV1-2 paired with TRAJ12, TRAJ20 or TRAJ33, and iNKT TCRs by TRAV10 paired with TRAJ18. VDJdb, accessed 1 November 2021, was searched for CMV, EBV and SARS-CoV-2 annotated TCRs, excluding TCRs annotated for multiple antigens. Through fastp at Q25 and MiXCR, TCRdb rebuilt clones from the public reads, retaining in-frame beta chains. CDR3 protein sequences are deduplicated, and each keeps its most common genes and DNA. TCRdb's processing, not the authors' own work, is the source of the V and J calls. The sample has 48,000 or so distinct CDR3 sequences on record, roughly an eighth of them singletons. Roughly a tenth of the sample goes to the ten largest clones.

Sequenced sample: whole blood. The chain employs TRBV11-2 and TRBJ1-2; 9 of the junction bases match TRBD1. This sequence originates from an adult who was a healthcare worker with PCR-confirmed SARS-CoV-2 infection or an uninfected control (not recorded which). The CDR3 protein: CASSLRQGVKGYTF. The nucleotide sequence is TGTGCCAGCAGCCTCAGACAGGGGGTTAAGGGCTACACCTTC.